This entry lists 20 T cell receptor beta chains sequenced from one sample in a study of blood T cell repertoires in COVID-19. Here immunoSEQ multiplex PCR was the method, and the copy in TCRdb shows in-frame clones only, minus some. The sample carries roughly 220,000 clones, roughly 84% recorded once. Material for sequencing was PBMCs or T cells enriched from blood (not recorded which). The receptors were sampled from a woman in her thirties or forties who had recovered from COVID-19.

The genes are TRBV6-2 or TRBV6-3 and TRBJ1-4; TRBD1 matches at 7 bases. There are 15 residues in the CDR3. The junction had 9 bases not matched to a gene; V was cut back by 6 bases and J by 5 bases. CDR1 is MNHEY and CDR2 is SVGEGT in the germline V gene. The CDR3 protein is CASSSPQGWNEKLFF. The CDR3 bases are TGTGCCAGCAGCTCACCACAGGGGTGGAATGAAAAACTGTTTTTT.

The chain is built from TRBV3-1 (or the pseudogene TRBV3-2) and TRBJ2-3; D perhaps matches TRBD1 (5 bases). V was clipped by 6 bases and J by 6 bases, with 16 bases between them. CDR1 is LGHDT, CDR2 YNNKEL, per germline (reference sequence). This CDR3 is 14 amino acids long. The CDR3 is CASRRTPGLDTQYF. The CDR3 DNA sequence: TGTGCCAGCAGACGGACACCCGGATTGGATACGCAGTATTTT.

This chain joins TRBV11-2 and TRBJ2-3; D is unclear. Between the trimmed V and J ends, which lost 2 bases and 5 bases, there was a span of 5 bases. The germline V gene encodes CDR1 SGHAT and CDR2 FQNNGV. This CDR3 spans 12 amino acids. The CDR3 bases are TGTGCCAGCAGCTTAAATCTAGATACGCAGTATTTT. This codes for CASSLNLDTQYF. Looking up the rest from reference TRBV11-2 and TRBJ2-3 gives the full variable domain: EAGVAQSPRYKIIEKRQSVAFWCNPISGHATLYWYQQILGQGPKLLIQFQNNGVVDDSQLPKDRFSAERLKGVDSTLKIQPAKLEDSAVYLCASSLNLDTQYFGPGTRLTVL.

The V call is TRBV5-1, the J call TRBJ2-5; no clear D gene. The CDR3 contains 13 residues. Germline V lookup: CDR1 SGHRS, CDR2 YFSETQ. The V and J ends lost 0 bases and 1 base respectively, with 4 bases between them. The CDR3 loop reads CASSLDSQETQYF. CDR3 nucleotides: TGCGCCAGCAGCTTGGACAGCCAAGAGACCCAGTACTTC.

V is TRBV5-1 and J is TRBJ2-7; 9 nucleotides align to TRBD1. V was pared by 3 bases and J by 3 bases, with 7 bases of the junction left unmatched. Per germline, CDR1 SGHRS and CDR2 YFSETQ. There are 15 residues in the CDR3. CDR3 DNA sequence: TGCGCCAGCAGCTGGGGGGGACAGGGTTACTACGAGCAGTACTTC. This codes for CASSWGGQGYYEQYF.

The J gene is TRBJ2-1, the V gene TRBV29-1; 7 bases are shared with TRBD1. With 7 bases clipped from V and 0 bases from J, the junction kept 6 bases outside the gene matches. Germline lookup yields CDR1 SQVTM and CDR2 ANQGSEA. This CDR3 contains 14 residues. The CDR3 DNA sequence: TGCAGCGGCGGACAGGCGAGCTCCTACAATGAGCAGTTCTTC. It encodes CSGGQASSYNEQFF.

The gene calls are TRBV6-2 or TRBV6-3 and TRBJ2-1; D is unclear. The CDR3 has 12 residues. V lost 5 bases, J lost 7 bases, and 9 bases lay in between. In germline, CDR1 is MNHEY, CDR2 SVGEGT. The CDR3 is CASSHRANEQFF. The CDR3 DNA reads TGTGCCAGCAGTCACCGAGCAAATGAGCAGTTCTTC.

This chain links TRBV11-2 with TRBJ2-7; D is possibly TRBD2 (5 bases). The CDR3 runs 13 residues. Germline CDR1 reads SGHAT; CDR2 reads FQNNGV. V shed 2 bases and J shed 3 bases, with 8 bases lying between them. As DNA, the CDR3 is TGTGCCAGCAGCTTAATGAGGGTCTACGAGCAGTACTTC. It codes for CASSLMRVYEQYF.

This chain connects TRBV18 to TRBJ1-1; 7 nucleotides line up with TRBD1. Germline CDR1 reads KGHSH; CDR2 reads LQKENI. V lost 2 bases to trimming and J lost 7 bases; unmatched junction nucleotides: 4. The CDR3 has 13 amino acids. The CDR3 nucleotides are TGTGCCAGCTCACCAGGGACAGTAGGTGAAGCTTTCTTT. Encoded protein: CASSPGTVGEAFF.

The chain recombines TRBV3-1 (or the pseudogene TRBV3-2) with TRBJ1-3; D is unclear. The V end was cut by 3 bases, the J end by 4 bases, with 10 bases between. This CDR3 spans 14 amino acids. The V gene's germline CDR1 is LGHDT and CDR2 YNNKEL (reference sequence). This CDR3 reads CASSQRVSGNTIYF. CDR3 in DNA: TGTGCCAGCAGCCAGAGGGTTTCGGGAAACACCATATATTTT.

This sequence joins TRBV7-2 and TRBJ1-2; possible D gene TRBD1, 6 bases. Per the germline V gene, CDR1 is SGHTA and CDR2 is FQGNSA. The CDR3 consists of 14 residues. V was pared by 1 base and J by 11 bases, with 17 bases between. The CDR3 here is CASSLGDIGMRYTF. The CDR3 DNA sequence: TGTGCCAGCAGCTTAGGGGACATAGGAATGAGGTACACCTTC.

The CDR3 DNA sequence: TGTGCCTGGAATGAAGGACAGATTTATTCACCCCTCCACTTT. It is translated as CAWNEGQIYSPLHF. J is TRBJ1-6 and V is TRBV30; TRBD1 might be the D (6 bases). From germline, CDR1 is GTSNPN and CDR2 SVGIG (reference sequence). V was shortened by 4 bases and J by 8 bases, with 15 bases between the two germline ends. This CDR3 comprises 14 residues.

J is TRBJ1-5 and V is TRBV2; maybe TRBD1 (6 bases). This CDR3 has 16 amino acids. Trimming shortened V by 0 bases and J by 4 bases, and 13 bases separated the two germline ends. Germline V gene lookup returns CDR1 SNHLY and CDR2 FYNNEI. This CDR3 is CASSEATGNFNQPQHF. In DNA, the CDR3 is TGTGCCAGCAGTGAAGCTACAGGGAACTTTAATCAGCCCCAGCATTTT.

The chain recombines TRBV28 with TRBJ1-2; D remains ambiguous. Between the trimmed V and J ends, which lost 8 bases and 2 bases, there was a span of 15 bases. CDR1 MDHEN and CDR2 SYDVKM come from the germline V gene. There are 14 residues in the CDR3. CDR3 region: CASRPGNRNYGYTF. CDR3 in DNA: TGTGCCAGCCGCCCGGGAAACCGAAACTATGGCTACACCTTC.

The chain joins TRBV24-1 to TRBJ2-3; TRBD2 agrees at 11 bases. Germline V gene lookup returns CDR1 KGHDR and CDR2 SFDVKD. The CDR3 is made up of 22 amino acids. The ends lost 5 bases at V and 2 bases at J; junction bases unmatched: 23. DNA for the CDR3: TGTGCCACCAGTGGCCGAACCCACCTAGCGGGAGGAGCAGCCCTACTCACAGATACGCAGTATTTT. Its translation is CATSGRTHLAGGAALLTDTQYF.

The chain has TRBV24-1 and TRBJ2-1; 8 bases align to TRBD2. The CDR3 has 14 residues. Germline V CDR1 and CDR2: KGHDR, SFDVKD. J lost 8 bases, V lost 5 bases, and 7 bases had no gene match. Here the CDR3 DNA reads TGTGCCACCAGTGGGACAGCGGGAGAGGATGAGCAGTTCTTC. Protein sequence: CATSGTAGEDEQFF.

The chain employs TRBV18 and TRBJ1-2, with a tentative D call TRBD1 (6 bases). The CDR3 runs 13 residues. Trimming cost V 4 bases and J 6 bases, with 12 bases left between them. CDR1 is KGHSH and CDR2 is LQKENI in the germline V gene. The CDR3 DNA follows: TGTGCCAGCTCACTAAACTCAGGGGATGGCTACACCTTC. It codes for CASSLNSGDGYTF.

The chain joins TRBV6-2 or TRBV6-3 to TRBJ2-5, with 7 bases fitting TRBD2. J gave up 1 base and V 5 bases, and 7 bases lay outside the gene matches. The CDR3 is 15 amino acids. Per germline, CDR1 MNHEY and CDR2 SVGEGT. The DNA for the CDR3 is TGTGCCAGCAGTCGCATCCGCGGGGGCCAAGAGACCCAGTACTTC. Translating gives CASSRIRGGQETQYF.

The rearrangement links TRBV28 to TRBJ1-1; 7 bases match TRBD1. The CDR3 covers 12 residues. Germline CDR1 and CDR2: MDHEN and SYDVKM. The V segment lost 10 bases and the J segment 6 bases; nucleotides outside the gene matches: 8. The CDR3 loop reads CAIQTGRSEAFF. In DNA form, the CDR3 reads TGTGCCATCCAGACAGGGAGGTCTGAAGCTTTCTTT.

A single count supports this clone. The chain carries TRBV7-2 and TRBJ1-3, with D uncertain. V was shortened by 7 bases and J by 8 bases, with 9 bases between the two germline ends. The germline V gene encodes CDR1 SGHTA and CDR2 FQGNSA. The CDR3 runs 11 residues. The CDR3 spells CASTLGDTIYF. The CDR3 DNA follows: TGTGCCAGCACCCTCGGTGACACCATATATTTT.